A single sample is the source of the 20 T cell receptor beta chains below, sequenced in a study of Tregs in tolerant kidney transplant recipients. Clones were read by immunoSEQ multiplex PCR, and TCRdb kept only the in-frame ones, dropping some. This sample has roughly 70,000 clones, with around 83% found just once. The source material was CD4+ T cells from blood. The receptors shown here come from a human donor in good health.

CDR3 protein: CASSPPGRGAKNIQYF. The CDR3, as DNA: TGTGCCAGCAGTCCCCCAGGGAGGGGAGCCAAAAACATTCAGTACTTC. The J gene is TRBJ2-4, the V gene TRBV28, with 7 positions matching TRBD2. Germline loops: CDR1 MDHEN, CDR2 SYDVKM. The length of the CDR3 is 16 residues. The V and J ends lost 5 bases and 0 bases, in that order; junction bases with no gene match: 7.

A few counts support this clone. The chain has TRBV5-1 and TRBJ2-1; D is possibly TRBD2 (6 bases). CDR1 and CDR2 from the germline V gene are SGHRS and YFSETQ. The CDR3 sequence is 15 residues long. The ends were cut back, 4 bases at V and 5 bases at J, with 16 bases in the middle. CDR3 sequence reads: CASSPGLRIDNEQFF. CDR3 nucleotide sequence: TGCGCCAGCAGCCCAGGACTAAGGATAGACAATGAGCAGTTCTTC.

This clone was recorded once. V usage is TRBV4-1 and J usage is TRBJ2-3; D gene unclear. The germline V gene has CDR1 MGHRA and CDR2 YSYEKL. CDR3 length: 16 amino acids. The germline V and J ends were trimmed by 0 bases and 5 bases, with 15 bases remaining between them. CDR3 sequence reads: CASSQDFPSSLDTQYF. The CDR3 DNA reads TGCGCCAGCAGCCAAGATTTCCCGTCTAGTCTAGATACGCAGTATTTT.

This clone was seen only a few times. The chain combines TRBV29-1 with TRBJ2-5; TRBD2 agrees at 8 bases. Germline-derived CDR1 and CDR2 are SQVTM and ANQGSEA. The CDR3 has 14 residues. V lost 6 bases, J lost 4 bases, and 10 bases stayed unmatched. The CDR3 spells CSVPLAGQAETQYF. The CDR3 coding sequence is TGCAGCGTGCCCCTAGCGGGCCAAGCAGAGACCCAGTACTTC.

The rearrangement joins TRBV11-3 to TRBJ2-7; TRBD2 is a possible D gene (7 bases). Trimming removed 2 bases from V and 3 bases from J, with 11 bases in between. The CDR3 runs to 14 residues. Germline CDR1 and CDR2: SGHNT and YENEEA. The CDR3: CASSLRGADYEQYF. In DNA form, the CDR3 reads TGTGCCAGCAGCTTACGGGGGGCGGACTACGAGCAGTACTTC.

V gene TRBV12-5 combines with J gene TRBJ2-3, with unresolved D. Germline-derived CDR1 and CDR2 are LGHNT and FRNRAP. CDR3 length: 15 amino acids. The V end lost 0 bases, the J end lost 2 bases, and 9 bases lay between the germline ends. CDR3 DNA sequence: TGTGCTAGTGGTTTGGTAAGACTCCTCACAGATACGCAGTATTTT. This sequence encodes CASGLVRLLTDTQYF.

The chain has TRBV7-9 and TRBJ2-3, with 13 bases identical to TRBD2. J lost 2 bases, V lost 1 base, and 6 bases had no gene match. There are 18 residues in the CDR3. Germline CDR1 SEHNR, CDR2 FQNEAQ (reference sequence). For the CDR3, the DNA is TGTGCCAGCAGCTTAGAGGGTGGACTAGCGGGAGACACAGATACGCAGTATTTT. It codes for CASSLEGGLAGDTDTQYF.

This clone was counted a single time. This chain uses TRBV5-6 with TRBJ2-7; the D gene is possibly TRBD1 (5 bases). The V end was cut by 5 bases, the J end by 9 bases, with 21 bases between. Germline-derived CDR1 and CDR2 are SGHDT and YYEEEE. The CDR3 spans 14 residues. The CDR3 is CASSSRWGTSGQYF. CDR3 coding DNA: TGTGCCAGCAGTTCCCGGTGGGGCACCTCAGGGCAGTACTTC.

The gene calls are TRBV13 and TRBJ2-1; 8 bases agree with TRBD1. The V and J ends lost 5 bases and 8 bases, in that order; junction bases with no gene match: 5. The CDR3 consists of 13 residues. Germline V gene sequence: CDR1 PRHDT, CDR2 FYEKMQ (reference sequence). CDR3 in DNA: TGTGCCAGCAGCATGCCAGGGGGCGATGAGCAGTTCTTC. This sequence encodes CASSMPGGDEQFF.

V usage is TRBV2 and J usage is TRBJ2-1; 9 nucleotides agree with TRBD2. The CDR3 consists of 17 residues. Trimming cost V 11 bases and J 5 bases; bases outside gene matches: 19. From germline, CDR1 is SNHLY and CDR2 FYNNEI. In nucleotides, the CDR3 is TGTGCCTCCAAGGGGGCTAGCGGGACCCCCGGTCACAATGAGCAGTTCTTC. Protein product: CASKGASGTPGHNEQFF.

The chain joins TRBV6-6 to TRBJ2-1; D unclear. The CDR3 has 11 amino acids. Germline CDR1 is MNHNY and CDR2 is SVGAGI (reference sequence). V was shortened by 5 bases and J by 4 bases, with 3 bases between the two germline ends. Written as DNA, the CDR3 is TGTGCCAGCAGTAAGTACAATGAGCAGTTCTTC. Amino acid sequence: CASSKYNEQFF.

The chain carries TRBV18 and TRBJ2-7; 9 positions agree with TRBD1. Germline loops: CDR1 KGHSH, CDR2 LQKENI. After removal of 6 bases from V and 8 bases from J, the junction contained 11 bases not matched to a gene. The CDR3 has 14 residues. The CDR3 sequence is CASSQNRDRVKQYF. The CDR3 nucleotides read TGTGCCAGCTCCCAAAACCGGGACAGGGTCAAGCAGTACTTC.

As DNA, the CDR3 is TGTGCCAGCAGCTTCCGACAGGGGTCCATAGGATCTCAGCCCCAGCATTTT. Its protein is CASSFRQGSIGSQPQHF. V usage is TRBV5-8 and J usage is TRBJ1-5; TRBD1 matches at 8 bases. With 2 bases clipped from V and 6 bases from J, the junction kept 13 bases outside the gene matches. CDR3 length equals 17 residues. The germline gives CDR1 SGHTS, CDR2 YDEGEE. The full variable domain, completed using reference TRBV5-8 and TRBJ1-5, is EAGVTQSPTHLIKTRGQQATLRCSPISGHTSVYWYQQALGLGLQFLLWYDEGEERNRGNFPPRFSGRQFPNYSSELNVNALELEDSALYLCASSFRQGSIGSQPQHFGDGTRLSIL.

The chain joins TRBV9 to TRBJ1-3; D remains unclear. This CDR3 contains 14 residues. The germline V and J ends were trimmed by 3 bases and 2 bases, with 9 bases remaining between them. Germline values: CDR1 SGDLS, CDR2 YYNGEE. The CDR3 DNA reads as TGTGCCAGCAGCGCCGGGAGCACTGGAAACACCATATATTTT. The encoded protein is CASSAGSTGNTIYF.

The chain recombines TRBV5-4 with TRBJ1-1; D gene uncertain. V lost 5 bases, J lost 1 base, and 12 bases lay in between. Germline V CDR1 and CDR2: SGHNT, YYREEE (reference sequence). This CDR3 region has 14 residues. CDR3 sequence reads: CASRPWTENTEAFF. CDR3 bases: TGTGCCAGCAGGCCATGGACGGAGAACACTGAAGCTTTCTTT.

The chain is built from TRBV5-8 and TRBJ2-3; 9 bases map to TRBD1. Germline loops: CDR1 SGHTS, CDR2 YDEGEE. The J segment lost 2 bases and the V segment lost 4 bases, leaving 5 bases of the junction unmatched. CDR3 length equals 15 residues. DNA for the CDR3: TGTGCCAGCAGCGGGACAGGGCACCTCACAGATACGCAGTATTTT. This encodes CASSGTGHLTDTQYF.

A few counts support this clone. The chain couples TRBV10-3 to TRBJ1-5; tentatively, D is TRBD1 (5 bases). The ends were cut back, 11 bases at V and 9 bases at J, with 11 bases in the middle. The CDR3 contains 10 residues. The germline CDR1 and CDR2 sequences are ENHRY and SYGVKD. CDR3 in amino acids: CALRGPPQHF. The CDR3, as DNA: TGTGCCCTCCGGGGCCCGCCCCAGCATTTT.

The chain couples TRBV10-2 to TRBJ2-7; perhaps TRBD1 as D (5 bases). From germline, CDR1 is WSHSY and CDR2 SAAADI. The ends were cut back, 4 bases at V and 4 bases at J, with 8 bases in the middle. This CDR3 is built from 12 residues. The DNA for the CDR3 is TGCGCCAGCAGTGGACAGTCTTACGAGCAGTACTTC. This translates into CASSGQSYEQYF.

The chain carries TRBV2 and TRBJ2-5; TRBD2 matches 9 bases. Looked up from germline, CDR1 is SNHLY and CDR2 is FYNNEI. V dropped 6 bases and J dropped 5; count of bases not matched to a gene: 7. The CDR3 length is 14 residues. This CDR3 is CASRKSSGVETQYF. CDR3 nucleotide sequence: TGTGCCAGCAGAAAGTCTAGCGGGGTGGAGACCCAGTACTTC.

CDR3 nucleotide sequence: TGTGCCAGCAGTGAAACAACTAGCAGAACCTACGAGCAGTACTTC. Protein sequence: CASSETTSRTYEQYF. The rearrangement uses TRBV6-1 and TRBJ2-7; D may be TRBD2 (6 bases). V dropped 2 bases and J dropped 2 bases, with 13 bases sitting between them. Germline V gene sequence: CDR1 MNHNS, CDR2 SASEGT. This CDR3 has 15 amino acids.